The 29 T cell receptor beta chains below were found in one sample sequenced in a study of cytomegalovirus exposure and HLA in healthy donors (dated by TCRdb to the late 2010s). Library construction relied on the immunoSEQ multiplex PCR assay. For the multiplex PCR, a mixture combining 60 forward primers for TCR Vbeta segments and 13 reverse primers for TCR Jbeta segments was used. TCRdb stores this immuneACCESS table with in-frame sequences only. Part of the clones is absent; in the studies checked, under half of the shortfall reflects unresolved V genes, and no reason is known for the rest. The sample includes about 110,000 clones, with more than 60% observed a single time. The top ten clones comprise roughly 2.5% of the sample. The sequenced material came from PBMCs. The receptors were sampled from a man aged 35-49 years in good health and CMV-seronegative.

The V gene is TRBV5-1, the J gene TRBJ1-1, with 12 bases identical to TRBD1. The V and J ends lost 0 bases and 1 base, in that order; junction bases with no gene match: 7. Germline V gene lookup returns CDR1 SGHRS and CDR2 YFSETQ. The CDR3 spans 18 residues. CDR3 protein: CASSLAGQGAGANTEAFF. In DNA form, the CDR3 reads TGCGCCAGCAGCTTGGCGGGACAGGGGGCGGGGGCGAACACTGAAGCTTTCTTT.

CDR3 bases: TGTGCCAGCAGGAGTGCGGCTGACAGGGGAGTAAACACCATATATTTT. Translation: CASRSAADRGVNTIYF. This chain joins TRBV6-6 and TRBJ1-3; 8 bases agree with TRBD1. Germline V lookup: CDR1 MNHNY, CDR2 SVGAGI (reference sequence). The trim removed 6 bases at V and 6 bases at J, leaving 13 bases unmatched. The CDR3 runs to 16 residues.

As to this clone: A read error may account for a junction end that differs from germline. This sequence joins TRBV19 and TRBJ2-2, with 7 bases that match TRBD1. CDR1 is LNHDA and CDR2 is SQIVND in the germline V gene (reference sequence). The CDR3 covers 14 residues. In nucleotides, the CDR3 is TGTGCCAGTTCCGAGACAGGGAACCCCGGGGAGCTGTTTTTT. Translation: CASSETGNPGELFF.

V usage is TRBV18 and J usage is TRBJ2-2, with D tentatively TRBD1 (5 bases). Trimming removed 3 bases at V and 6 bases at J, with 20 bases between. The CDR3 has 17 residues. CDR1 and CDR2 from the germline V gene are KGHSH and LQKENI. This chain's CDR3 is CASSPTTSFRDSGELFF. CDR3 coding DNA: TGTGCCAGCTCACCCACAACGAGCTTCAGGGATTCCGGGGAGCTGTTTTTT.

The CDR3 is CASSFAGGSSYEQYF. CDR3 nucleotides: TGTGCCAGCAGCTTCGCAGGGGGGTCCTCCTACGAGCAGTACTTC. The rearrangement joins TRBV7-9 to TRBJ2-7; possible D gene TRBD1, 7 bases. V lost 3 bases to trimming and J lost 0 bases, with 12 bases between them. Germline V lookup: CDR1 SEHNR, CDR2 FQNEAQ (reference sequence). The CDR3 extends over 15 amino acids.

The chain combines TRBV7-2 with TRBJ1-5, with D uncertain. The V and J ends lost 1 base and 2 bases respectively, with 18 bases between them. The CDR3 runs to 18 residues. Germline V gives CDR1 SGHTA, CDR2 FQGNSA. The CDR3 here is CASSLDSWRDSGNQPQHF. The CDR3 nucleotides read TGTGCCAGCAGCTTAGATAGTTGGAGGGATTCGGGCAATCAGCCCCAGCATTTT.

This chain joins TRBV19 and TRBJ1-5; D remains unclear. Trimming pared 0 bases from V and 0 bases from J, leaving 9 bases between. The CDR3 extends over 16 amino acids. Germline assignment: CDR1 LNHDA and CDR2 SQIVND (reference sequence). CDR3 nucleotide sequence: TGTGCCAGTAGTATAGAAGGAGTTTTTAGCAATCAGCCCCAGCATTTT. Its protein is CASSIEGVFSNQPQHF.

J is TRBJ2-7 and V is TRBV6-5; 9 bases are a match to TRBD2. This CDR3 region has 15 residues. V lost 2 bases, J lost 5 bases, and 7 bases stayed unmatched. CDR1 is MNHEY, CDR2 SVGAGI, per germline. In DNA form, the CDR3 reads TGTGCCAGCAGTTACCCAGAAGTAGCGGGGGACGAGCAGTACTTC. This sequence encodes CASSYPEVAGDEQYF.

The V and J genes are TRBV5-1 and TRBJ2-1, with D perhaps TRBD2 (5 bases). Germline CDR1 reads SGHRS; CDR2 reads YFSETQ. V lost 0 bases and J 9 bases, leaving 10 bases between the germline ends. The CDR3 totals 13 residues. CDR3: CASSLAGVGEQFF. CDR3 sequence (DNA): TGCGCCAGCAGCTTGGCCGGGGTAGGTGAGCAGTTCTTC.

The chain has TRBV2 and TRBJ2-7, with D unclear. CDR1 SNHLY and CDR2 FYNNEI come from the germline V gene. The CDR3 is 14 residues long. The germline V and J ends were trimmed by 10 bases and 0 bases, with 16 bases remaining between them. The chain's CDR3 is CAIVNFDSSYEQYF. CDR3 DNA sequence: TGTGCCATCGTCAACTTCGACTCCTCCTACGAGCAGTACTTC.

J is TRBJ2-3 and V is TRBV21-1; the table's D call TRBD2 went unverified against the DNA. TRBV21-1 is shown as a pseudogene. The CDR3 is 11 residues long. CDR3 sequence reads: CASSRLSTQYF. CDR3 coding DNA: TGTGCCAGCAGCAGGTTGAGTACGCAGTATTTT.

This clone occurred a few times. The rearrangement uses TRBV5-1 and TRBJ1-1; D perhaps matches TRBD1 (5 bases). The V end was cut by 0 bases, the J end by 7 bases, with 10 bases between. The germline gives CDR1 SGHRS, CDR2 YFSETQ. This CDR3 is 13 amino acids long. The CDR3 is CASSLAGYGEAFF. In DNA, the CDR3 is TGCGCCAGCAGCTTGGCAGGGTACGGTGAAGCTTTCTTT.

This clone has only one observation. This chain links TRBV2 with TRBJ2-3; 13 positions agree with TRBD2. Germline trimming cut 7 bases from V and 2 bases from J; bases unmatched to any gene: 9. The CDR3 has 17 amino acids. The germline CDR1 and CDR2 sequences are SNHLY and FYNNEI. The CDR3 coding sequence is TGTGCCAGCACAGCAGGGGGACTAGCGGGGTACACAGATACGCAGTATTTT. It translates to CASTAGGLAGYTDTQYF. The whole variable domain, remainder taken from reference TRBV2 and TRBJ2-3, is EPEVTQTPSHQVTQMGQEVILRCVPISNHLYFYWYRQILGQKVEFLVSFYNNEISEKSEIFDDQFSVERPDGSNFTLKIRSTKLEDSAMYFCASTAGGLAGYTDTQYFGPGTRLTVL.

The V call is TRBV29-1, the J call TRBJ2-7; TRBD1 agrees at 10 bases. Germline V lookup: CDR1 SQVTM, CDR2 ANQGSEA. V lost 3 bases to trimming and J lost 4 bases; unmatched junction nucleotides: 6. This CDR3 contains 14 residues. In nucleotides, the CDR3 is TGCAGCGTTGAGGCCGGGGACAGGGGTTACGAGCAGTACTTC. This translates into CSVEAGDRGYEQYF.

This rearrangement joins TRBV19 to TRBJ2-2; 8 bases are a match to TRBD1. This CDR3 spans 15 amino acids. V shed 4 bases and J 5 bases; nucleotides not matched to a gene: 6. Looked up from germline, CDR1 is LNHDA and CDR2 is SQIVND (reference sequence). DNA of the CDR3: TGTGCCAGTAGTAGGGGGACAGGTGGAACCGGGGAGCTGTTTTTT. Translating it yields CASSRGTGGTGELFF.

CDR3 DNA: TGTGCCAGTAGGTCCCCGTTGAACACTGAAGCTTTCTTT. Its translation is CASRSPLNTEAFF. J is TRBJ1-1 and V is TRBV19; D remains unclear. Germline V gene sequence: CDR1 LNHDA, CDR2 SQIVND (reference sequence). The ends were cut back, 6 bases at V and 0 bases at J, with 8 bases in the middle. The CDR3 is 13 amino acids. The full variable domain, completed using reference TRBV19 and TRBJ1-1, is DGGITQSPKYLFRKEGQNVTLSCEQNLNHDAMYWYRQDPGQGLRLIYYSQIVNDFQKGDIAEGYSVSREKKESFPLTVTSAQKNPTAFYLCASRSPLNTEAFFGQGTRLTVV.

J is TRBJ2-5 and V is TRBV12-5; TRBD2 might be the D (5 bases). The V end was cut by 8 bases, the J end by 1 base, with 17 bases between. Germline V gene lookup returns CDR1 LGHNT and CDR2 FRNRAP. The CDR3 covers 15 residues. The CDR3: CASSWRVGGQETQYF. The CDR3 region has the DNA TGTGCTAGTAGTTGGCGGGTTGGTGGCCAAGAGACCCAGTACTTC.

In this sample, this clone turned up once. The V and J genes are TRBV18 and TRBJ2-7; TRBD1 is a possible D gene (5 bases). Germline CDR1 is KGHSH and CDR2 is LQKENI. V dropped 3 bases and J dropped 2 bases, with 8 bases sitting between them. The CDR3 runs to 13 residues. The CDR3 here is CASSPAGTYEQYF. DNA of the CDR3: TGTGCCAGCTCACCGGCAGGGACCTACGAGCAGTACTTC.

The chain is built from TRBV19 and TRBJ1-5; D perhaps matches TRBD1 (6 bases). V shed 6 bases and J shed 5 bases, with 11 bases lying between them. Germline V lookup: CDR1 LNHDA, CDR2 SQIVND (reference sequence). The CDR3 runs to 13 residues. CDR3 in DNA: TGTGCCAGTAGAGACAACAGGGATCAGCCCCAGCATTTT. As protein: CASRDNRDQPQHF.

V and J are TRBV5-1 and TRBJ2-3; 9 bases line up with TRBD1. V shed 4 bases, J shed 2 bases, and the junction held 2 bases outside the gene matches. The CDR3 length is 14 residues. Germline CDR1 reads SGHRS; CDR2 reads YFSETQ. The CDR3 nucleotides read TGCGCCAGCAGCGGACAGGGGATCACAGATACGCAGTATTTT. Translation gives CASSGQGITDTQYF.

This chain links TRBV6-1 with TRBJ2-3, with a possible D match to TRBD1 (6 bases). Germline CDR1 is MNHNS and CDR2 is SASEGT. This CDR3 region has 14 residues. The V gene lost 8 bases and the J gene lost 0 bases, with 12 bases spanning the gap. The CDR3 coding sequence is TGTGCCAGCGGGGGCCTAATGAGCACAGATACGCAGTATTTT. It yields the protein CASGGLMSTDTQYF.

This rearrangement joins TRBV19 to TRBJ1-1; D uncertain. Trimming cost V 4 bases and J 1 base, with 7 bases left between them. From germline, CDR1 is LNHDA and CDR2 SQIVND (reference sequence). The CDR3 covers 13 residues. CDR3 bases: TGTGCCAGTAGTACCAGCGAGAACACTGAAGCTTTCTTT. This gives the protein CASSTSENTEAFF.

This clone appeared a single time. The chain combines TRBV27 with TRBJ2-7; tentative D call: TRBD1 (5 bases). The CDR3 has 16 residues. Trimming removed 5 bases at V and 1 base at J, with 18 bases between. Germline CDR1 and CDR2: MNHEY and SMNVEV (reference sequence). The CDR3 region is CASSGLRTNPSYEQYF. Here the CDR3 DNA reads TGTGCCAGCAGTGGTCTTAGGACAAACCCATCCTACGAGCAGTACTTC.

This chain joins TRBV11-2 and TRBJ2-7, with 9 bases matching TRBD1. Germline-derived CDR1 and CDR2 are SGHAT and FQNNGV. The ends lost 5 bases at V and 11 bases at J; junction bases unmatched: 16. The CDR3 is 15 amino acids. The CDR3 sequence: CASSPRSGQGSREYF. Here the CDR3 DNA reads TGTGCCAGCAGCCCCAGAAGCGGACAGGGGTCTAGGGAGTACTTC.

The rearrangement joins TRBV6-6 to TRBJ1-5; TRBD1 matches at 8 bases. The germline V gene encodes CDR1 MNHNY and CDR2 SVGAGI (reference sequence). The CDR3 consists of 13 residues. V lost 6 bases and J lost 4; bases outside the gene matches: 2. Written as DNA, the CDR3 is TGTGCCAGCAGACAGGGGGAGAATCAGCCCCAGCATTTT. This sequence encodes CASRQGENQPQHF.

This sequence joins TRBV5-4 and TRBJ2-7; TRBD2 agrees at 8 bases. Losses at the gene ends were 7 bases for V and 2 bases for J; bases not matched to a gene: 5. There are 13 residues in the CDR3. Germline assignment: CDR1 SGHNT and CDR2 YYREEE (reference sequence). The CDR3 DNA sequence: TGTGCCAGCCGACTTAGCGGGACCTACGAGCAGTACTTC. Translation: CASRLSGTYEQYF.

This clone came up once. CDR3 DNA: TGTGCCAGCCGAGCCAGGGGGCTTAGCTTAGGCTACACCTTC. This codes for CASRARGLSLGYTF. This sequence joins TRBV19 and TRBJ1-2; TRBD1 matches 8 bases. Germline V gene sequence: CDR1 LNHDA, CDR2 SQIVND (reference sequence). V shed 9 bases and J 8 bases; nucleotides not matched to a gene: 14. The CDR3 loop spans 14 amino acids.

The J gene is TRBJ1-1, the V gene TRBV7-8; no reliable D call. V lost 5 bases to trimming and J lost 8 bases, with 15 bases between them. Germline CDR1 is SGHVS and CDR2 is FQNEAQ. This CDR3 comprises 13 residues. CDR3 amino acids: CASSISPGYEAFF. Here the CDR3 DNA reads TGTGCCAGCAGCATTAGCCCGGGGTACGAAGCTTTCTTT.

This chain joins TRBV19 and TRBJ1-3; D unresolved. CDR3 length: 11 residues. V lost 3 bases, J lost 7 bases, and 4 bases lay in between. Germline V CDR1 and CDR2: LNHDA, SQIVND (reference sequence). CDR3 sequence reads: CASSIGNTIYF. DNA for the CDR3: TGTGCCAGTAGTATCGGGAACACCATATATTTT.